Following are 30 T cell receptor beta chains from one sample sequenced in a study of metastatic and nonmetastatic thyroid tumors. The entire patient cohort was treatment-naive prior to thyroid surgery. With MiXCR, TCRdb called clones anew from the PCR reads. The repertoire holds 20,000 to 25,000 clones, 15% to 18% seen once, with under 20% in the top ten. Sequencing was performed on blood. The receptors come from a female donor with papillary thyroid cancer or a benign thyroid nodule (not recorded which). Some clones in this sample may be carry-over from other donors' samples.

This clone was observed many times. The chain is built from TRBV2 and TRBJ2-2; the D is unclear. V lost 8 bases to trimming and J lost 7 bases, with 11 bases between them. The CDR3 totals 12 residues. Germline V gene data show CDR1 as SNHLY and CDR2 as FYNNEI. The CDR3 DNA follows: TGTGCCAGCCGTCAACCAAACGGGGAGCTGTTTTTT. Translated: CASRQPNGELFF. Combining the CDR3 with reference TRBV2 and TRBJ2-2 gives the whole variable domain EPEVTQTPSHQVTQMGQEVILRCVPISNHLYFYWYRQILGQKVEFLVSFYNNEISEKSEIFDDQFSVERPDGSNFTLKIRSTKLEDSAMYFCASRQPNGELFFGEGSRLTVL.

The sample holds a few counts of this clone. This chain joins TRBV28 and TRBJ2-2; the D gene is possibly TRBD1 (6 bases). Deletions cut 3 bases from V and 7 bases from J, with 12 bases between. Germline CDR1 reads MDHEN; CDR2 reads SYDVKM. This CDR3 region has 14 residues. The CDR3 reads CASSFAGVHGELFF. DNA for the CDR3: TGTGCCAGCAGTTTTGCAGGGGTGCACGGGGAGCTGTTTTTT.

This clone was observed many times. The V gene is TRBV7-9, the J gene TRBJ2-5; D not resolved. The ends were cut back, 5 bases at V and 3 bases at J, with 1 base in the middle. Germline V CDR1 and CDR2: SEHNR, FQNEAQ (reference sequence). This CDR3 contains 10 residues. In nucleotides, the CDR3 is TGTGCCAGCAGCAAAGAGACCCAGTACTTC. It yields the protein CASSKETQYF.

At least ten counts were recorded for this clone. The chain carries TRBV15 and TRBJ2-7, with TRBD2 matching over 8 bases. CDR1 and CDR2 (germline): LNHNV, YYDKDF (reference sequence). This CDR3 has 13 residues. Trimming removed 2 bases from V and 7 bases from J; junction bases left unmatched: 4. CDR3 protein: CATSRSRGGEQYF. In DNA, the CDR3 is TGTGCCACCAGCAGATCCCGGGGGGGGGAGCAGTACTTC.

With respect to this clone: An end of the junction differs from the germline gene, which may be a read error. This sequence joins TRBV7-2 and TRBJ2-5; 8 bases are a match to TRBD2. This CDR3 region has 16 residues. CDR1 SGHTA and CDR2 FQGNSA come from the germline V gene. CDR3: CVSSLGLAGGQETQYF. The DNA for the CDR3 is TGTGTCAGCAGCTTAGGACTAGCTGGAGGGCAAGAGACCCAGTACTTC.

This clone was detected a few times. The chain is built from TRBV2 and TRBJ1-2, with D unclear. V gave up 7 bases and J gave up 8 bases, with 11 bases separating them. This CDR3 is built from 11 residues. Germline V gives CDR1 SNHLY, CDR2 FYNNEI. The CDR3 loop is CASNELRGYTF. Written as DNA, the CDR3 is TGTGCCAGCAACGAGCTACGGGGCTACACCTTC.

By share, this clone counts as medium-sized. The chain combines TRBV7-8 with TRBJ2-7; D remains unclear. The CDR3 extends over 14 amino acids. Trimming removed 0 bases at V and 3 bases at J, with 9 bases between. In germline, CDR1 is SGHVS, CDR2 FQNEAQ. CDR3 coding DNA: TGTGCCAGCAGCTTAGCGAGGAATTACTACGAGCAGTACTTC. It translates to CASSLARNYYEQYF.

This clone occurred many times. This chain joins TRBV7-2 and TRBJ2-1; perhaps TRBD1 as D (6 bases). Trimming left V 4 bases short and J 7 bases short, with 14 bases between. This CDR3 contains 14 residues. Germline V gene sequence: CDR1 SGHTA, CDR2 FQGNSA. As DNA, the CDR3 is TGTGCCAGCAGCTCCTCTCGGACAGTGAATGAGCAGTTCTTC. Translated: CASSSSRTVNEQFF.

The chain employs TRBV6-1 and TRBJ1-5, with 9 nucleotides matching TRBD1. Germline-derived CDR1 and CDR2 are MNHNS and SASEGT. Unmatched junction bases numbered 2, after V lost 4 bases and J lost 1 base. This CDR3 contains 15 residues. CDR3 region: CASSAGTGSNQPQHF. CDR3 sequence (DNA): TGTGCCAGCAGTGCCGGGACAGGGAGCAATCAGCCCCAGCATTTT.

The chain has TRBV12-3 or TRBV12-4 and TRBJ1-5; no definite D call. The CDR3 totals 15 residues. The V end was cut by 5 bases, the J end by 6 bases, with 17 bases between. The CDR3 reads CASSLLSAISQPQHF. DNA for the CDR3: TGTGCCAGCAGTCTCCTCTCTGCTATCAGTCAGCCCCAGCATTTT.

The CDR3 nucleotides are TGTGCCATCCAGGGGCGGGACACTGAAGCTTTCTTT. The encoded protein is CAIQGRDTEAFF. This rearrangement joins TRBV30 to TRBJ1-1; possibly TRBD1 for D (6 bases). Trimming left V 8 bases short and J 3 bases short, with 13 bases between. Germline loops: CDR1 GTSNPN, CDR2 SVGIG (reference sequence). There are 12 residues in the CDR3. The variable domain in full, completed from reference TRBV30 and TRBJ1-1, reads SQTIHQWPATLVQPVGSPLSLECTVEGTSNPNLYWYRQAAGRGLQLLFYSVGIGQISSEVPQNLSASRPQDRQFILSSKKLLLSDSGFYLCAIQGRDTEAFFGQGTRLTVV.

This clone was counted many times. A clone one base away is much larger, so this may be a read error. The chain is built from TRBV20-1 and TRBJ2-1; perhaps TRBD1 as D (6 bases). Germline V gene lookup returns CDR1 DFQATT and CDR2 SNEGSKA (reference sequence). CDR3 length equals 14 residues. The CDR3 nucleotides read TGCAGTGCTAACTGGGGACACCACTACGATGAGCAGTTCTTC. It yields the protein CSANWGHHYDEQFF.

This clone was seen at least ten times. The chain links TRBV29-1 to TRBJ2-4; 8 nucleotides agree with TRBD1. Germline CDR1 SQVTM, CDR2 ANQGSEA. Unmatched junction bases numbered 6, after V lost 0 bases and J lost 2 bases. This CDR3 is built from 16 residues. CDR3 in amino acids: CSVEDGQGRTKNIQYF. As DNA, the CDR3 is TGCAGCGTTGAAGATGGACAGGGTCGCACCAAAAACATTCAGTACTTC.

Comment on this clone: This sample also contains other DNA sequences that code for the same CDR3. Here the CDR3 DNA reads TGTGCCAGCAGTGACGCTAGTGCGGGGGGCTATAGCAATCAGCCCCAGCATTTT. This encodes CASSDASAGGYSNQPQHF. This chain connects TRBV6-1 to TRBJ1-5; the D gene is possibly TRBD1 (6 bases). The CDR3 runs 18 residues. The germline V and J ends were trimmed by 3 bases and 0 bases, with 18 bases remaining between them. In germline, CDR1 is MNHNS, CDR2 SASEGT.

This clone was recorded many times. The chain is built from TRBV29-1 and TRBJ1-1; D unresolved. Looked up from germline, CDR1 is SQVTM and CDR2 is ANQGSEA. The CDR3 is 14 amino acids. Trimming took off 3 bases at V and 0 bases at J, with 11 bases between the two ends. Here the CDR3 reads CSVEGSNMNTEAFF. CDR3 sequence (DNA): TGCAGCGTTGAGGGCAGTAACATGAACACTGAAGCTTTCTTT. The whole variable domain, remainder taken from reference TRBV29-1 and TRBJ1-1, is SAVISQKPSRDICQRGTSLTIQCQVDSQVTMMFWYRQQPGQSLTLIATANQGSEATYESGFVIDKFPISRPNLTFSTLTVSNMSPEDSSIYLCSVEGSNMNTEAFFGQGTRLTVV.

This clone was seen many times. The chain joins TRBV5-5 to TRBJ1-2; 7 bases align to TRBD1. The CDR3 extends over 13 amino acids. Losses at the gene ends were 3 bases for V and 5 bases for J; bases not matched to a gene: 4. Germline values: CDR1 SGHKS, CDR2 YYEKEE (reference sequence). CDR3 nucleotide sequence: TGTGCCAGCAGCTACGGGACAGAATATGGCTACACCTTC. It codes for CASSYGTEYGYTF.

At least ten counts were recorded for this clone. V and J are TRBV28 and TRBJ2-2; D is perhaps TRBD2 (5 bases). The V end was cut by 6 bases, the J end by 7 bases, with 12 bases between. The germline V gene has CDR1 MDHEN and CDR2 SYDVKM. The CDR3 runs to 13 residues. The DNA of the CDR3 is TGTGCCAGCAGCCGCGTAGGAGGCGGGGAGCTGTTTTTT. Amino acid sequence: CASSRVGGGELFF.

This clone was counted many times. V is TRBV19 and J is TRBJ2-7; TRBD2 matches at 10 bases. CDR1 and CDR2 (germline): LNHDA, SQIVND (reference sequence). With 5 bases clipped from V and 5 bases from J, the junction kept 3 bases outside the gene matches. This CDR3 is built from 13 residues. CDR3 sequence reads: CASSRLAGDEQYF. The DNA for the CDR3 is TGTGCCAGTAGTCGCCTAGCGGGAGACGAGCAGTACTTC.

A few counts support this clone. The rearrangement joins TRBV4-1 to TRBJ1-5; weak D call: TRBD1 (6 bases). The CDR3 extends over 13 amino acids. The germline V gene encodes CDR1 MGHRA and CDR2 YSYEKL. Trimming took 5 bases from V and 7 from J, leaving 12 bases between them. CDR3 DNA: TGCGCCAGCAGCTCCTGGGGGGGCCAGCCCCAGCATTTT. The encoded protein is CASSSWGGQPQHF.

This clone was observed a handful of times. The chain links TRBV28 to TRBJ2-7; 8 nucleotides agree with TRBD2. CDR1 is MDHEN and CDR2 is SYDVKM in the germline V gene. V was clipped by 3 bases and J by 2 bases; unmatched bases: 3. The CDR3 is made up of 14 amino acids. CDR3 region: CASSFPGGPYEQYF. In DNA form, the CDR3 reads TGTGCCAGCAGTTTTCCGGGAGGGCCCTACGAGCAGTACTTC. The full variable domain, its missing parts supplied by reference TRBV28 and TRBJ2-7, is DVKVTQSSRYLVKRTGEKVFLECVQDMDHENMFWYRQDPGLGLRLIYFSYDVKMKEKGDIPEGYSVSREKKERFSLILESASTNQTSMYLCASSFPGGPYEQYFGPGTRLTVT.

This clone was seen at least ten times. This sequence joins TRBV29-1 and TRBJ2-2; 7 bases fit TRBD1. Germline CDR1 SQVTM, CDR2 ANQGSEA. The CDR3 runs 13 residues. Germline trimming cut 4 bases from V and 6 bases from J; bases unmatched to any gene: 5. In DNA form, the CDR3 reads TGCAGCGTTGCCCAGGGGGTGGCCGGGGAGCTGTTTTTT. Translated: CSVAQGVAGELFF.

The DNA of the CDR3 is TGTGCCAGCAGCCAGAGGCGGGAGGACGGCTCGAGCTACACCTTC. Translation gives CASSQRREDGSSYTF. The chain combines TRBV4-2 with TRBJ1-2; D gene ambiguous. The germline V gene has CDR1 LGHNA and CDR2 YNFKEQ. The CDR3 consists of 15 residues. The germline V and J ends were trimmed by 3 bases and 9 bases, with 20 bases remaining between them.

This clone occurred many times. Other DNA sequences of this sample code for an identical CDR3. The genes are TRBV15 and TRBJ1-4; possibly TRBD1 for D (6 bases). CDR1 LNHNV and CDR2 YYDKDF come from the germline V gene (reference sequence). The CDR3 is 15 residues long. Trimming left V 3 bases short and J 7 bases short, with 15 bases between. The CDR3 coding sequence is TGTGCCACCAGCAGCTCCCAGGGAGGGGGTGAAAAACTGTTTTTT. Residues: CATSSSQGGGEKLFF.

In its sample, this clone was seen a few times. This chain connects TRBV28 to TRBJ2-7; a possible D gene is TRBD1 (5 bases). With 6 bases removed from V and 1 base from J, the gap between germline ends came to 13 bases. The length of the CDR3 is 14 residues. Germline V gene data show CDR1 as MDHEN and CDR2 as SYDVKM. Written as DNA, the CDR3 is TGTGCCAGCAGCCGGCAAGGGGTATCCTACGAGCAGTACTTC. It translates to CASSRQGVSYEQYF.

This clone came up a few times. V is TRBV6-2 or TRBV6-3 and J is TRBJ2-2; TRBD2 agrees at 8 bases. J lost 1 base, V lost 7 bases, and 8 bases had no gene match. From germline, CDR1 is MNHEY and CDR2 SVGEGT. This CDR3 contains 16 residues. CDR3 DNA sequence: TGTGCCAGCAAAGACGGGCTAGCGGGGAACACCGGGGAGCTGTTTTTT. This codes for CASKDGLAGNTGELFF.

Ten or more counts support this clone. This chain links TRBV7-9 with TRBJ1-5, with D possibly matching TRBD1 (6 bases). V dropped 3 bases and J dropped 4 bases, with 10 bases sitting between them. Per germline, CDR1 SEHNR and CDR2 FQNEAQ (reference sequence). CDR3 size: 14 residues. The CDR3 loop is CASSFTGLNQPQHF. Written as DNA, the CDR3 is TGTGCCAGCAGCTTTACAGGGTTAAATCAGCCCCAGCATTTT.

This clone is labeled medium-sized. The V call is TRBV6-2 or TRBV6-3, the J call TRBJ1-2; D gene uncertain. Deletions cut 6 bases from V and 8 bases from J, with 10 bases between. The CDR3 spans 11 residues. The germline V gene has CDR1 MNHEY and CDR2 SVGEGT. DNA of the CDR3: TGTGCCAGCAGCTCGACGGTGGGCTACACCTTC. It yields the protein CASSSTVGYTF.

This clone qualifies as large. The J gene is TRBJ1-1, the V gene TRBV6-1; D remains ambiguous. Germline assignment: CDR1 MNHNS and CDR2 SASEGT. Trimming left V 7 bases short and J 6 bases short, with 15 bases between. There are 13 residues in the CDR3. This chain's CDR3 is CASTLSEGAEAFF. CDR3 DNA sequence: TGTGCCAGCACCCTATCCGAGGGAGCTGAAGCTTTCTTT.

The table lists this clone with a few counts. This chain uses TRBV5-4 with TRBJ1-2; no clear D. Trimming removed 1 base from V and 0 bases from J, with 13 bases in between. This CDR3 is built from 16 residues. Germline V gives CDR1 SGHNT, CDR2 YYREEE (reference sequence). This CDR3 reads CASSLSGSEANYGYTF. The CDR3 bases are TGTGCCAGCAGCTTGTCCGGGAGCGAAGCTAACTATGGCTACACCTTC.

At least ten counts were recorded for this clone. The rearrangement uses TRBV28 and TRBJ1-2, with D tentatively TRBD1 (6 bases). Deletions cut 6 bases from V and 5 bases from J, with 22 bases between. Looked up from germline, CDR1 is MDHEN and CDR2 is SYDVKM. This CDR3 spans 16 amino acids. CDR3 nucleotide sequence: TGTGCCAGCAGACTGACAGGTGGGGGTTCGAGATATGGCTACACCTTC. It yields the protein CASRLTGGGSRYGYTF.